This T cell receptor beta chain was sequenced during a study of T cell responses to AZD1222 COVID-19 vaccine. Overall study context: Second-dose intervals of approximately 4 or approximately 12 weeks were pooled.

V was clipped by 5 bases and J by 10 bases, with 11 bases between them. CDR1 is KGHSH, CDR2 LQKENI, per germline. This CDR3 has 11 residues. Assay used: immunoSEQ multiplex PCR; TCRdb lists only in-frame clones, some missing. The sample carries roughly 100,000 clones, around 80% recorded once. This sequence originates from an adult in good health. The J gene is TRBJ1-1, the V gene TRBV18; D might be TRBD1 (5 bases). The sequences come from peripheral blood, collected on day 0 of AZD1222 vaccination. The CDR3, as DNA: TGTGCCAGCTCAGTAGGGGAAGGAGCTTTCTTT. It encodes CASSVGEGAFF. Drawing the rest from reference TRBV18 and TRBJ1-1, the complete variable domain is NAGVMQNPRHLVRRRGQEARLRCSPMKGHSHVYWYRQLPEEGLKFMVYLQKENIIDESGMPKERFSAEFPKEGPSILRIQQVVRGDSAAYFCASSVGEGAFFGQGTRLTVV.